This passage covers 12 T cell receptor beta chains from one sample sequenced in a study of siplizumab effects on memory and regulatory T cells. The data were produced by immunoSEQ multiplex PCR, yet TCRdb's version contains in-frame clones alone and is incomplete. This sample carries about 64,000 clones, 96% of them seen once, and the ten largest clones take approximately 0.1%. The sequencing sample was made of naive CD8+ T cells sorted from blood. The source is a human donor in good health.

This CDR3 is CASSGTGTLRGYTF. The CDR3 region has the DNA TGTGCCAGCAGTGGGACCGGGACCTTGAGAGGCTACACCTTC. This sequence joins TRBV27 and TRBJ1-2, with D possibly matching TRBD1 (5 bases). Germline-derived CDR1 and CDR2 are MNHEY and SMNVEV (reference sequence). The CDR3 loop spans 14 amino acids. Trimming cost V 5 bases and J 8 bases, with 18 bases left between them.

In nucleotides, the CDR3 is TGTGCCAGCAGCCGAAAAACAGGGGTTCTCATGAACACTGAAGCTTTCTTT. This sequence encodes CASSRKTGVLMNTEAFF. The J gene is TRBJ1-1, the V gene TRBV27; 7 positions match TRBD1. J gave up 0 bases and V 6 bases, and 13 bases lay outside the gene matches. Germline V lookup: CDR1 MNHEY, CDR2 SMNVEV (reference sequence). The CDR3 runs to 17 residues.

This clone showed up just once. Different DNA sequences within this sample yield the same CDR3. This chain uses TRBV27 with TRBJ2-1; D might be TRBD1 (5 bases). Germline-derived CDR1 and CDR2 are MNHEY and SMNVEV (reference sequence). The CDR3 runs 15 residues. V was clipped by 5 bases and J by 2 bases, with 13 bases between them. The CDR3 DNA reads TGTGCCAGCAGTCCGCAGGGCGGCCCCTACAATGAGCAGTTCTTC. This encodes CASSPQGGPYNEQFF.

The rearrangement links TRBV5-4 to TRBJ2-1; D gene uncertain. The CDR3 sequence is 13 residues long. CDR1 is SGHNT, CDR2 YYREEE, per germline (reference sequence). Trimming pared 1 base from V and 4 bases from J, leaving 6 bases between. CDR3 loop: CASSLTEYNEQFF. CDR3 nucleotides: TGTGCCAGCAGCTTGACAGAATACAATGAGCAGTTCTTC.

The DNA of the CDR3 is TGTGCCAGCCAGGACTCGAACACCGGGGAGCTGTTTTTT. Translation: CASQDSNTGELFF. The chain uses TRBV9 and TRBJ2-2, with a weak D call TRBD2 (5 bases). This CDR3 is built from 13 residues. Trimming cost V 7 bases and J 0 bases, with 7 bases left between them. CDR1 and CDR2 from the germline V gene are SGDLS and YYNGEE.

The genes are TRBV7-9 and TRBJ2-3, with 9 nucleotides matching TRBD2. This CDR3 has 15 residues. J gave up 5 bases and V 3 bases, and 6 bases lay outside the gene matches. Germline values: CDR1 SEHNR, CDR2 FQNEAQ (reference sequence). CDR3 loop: CASSFTRGGEDTQYF. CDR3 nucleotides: TGTGCCAGCAGCTTTACGCGCGGGGGGGAAGATACGCAGTATTTT. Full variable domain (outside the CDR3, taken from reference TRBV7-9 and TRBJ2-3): DTGVSQNPRHKITKRGQNVTFRCDPISEHNRLYWYRQTLGQGPEFLTYFQNEAQLEKSRLLSDRFSAERPKGSFSTLEIQRTEQGDSAMYLCASSFTRGGEDTQYFGPGTRLTVL.

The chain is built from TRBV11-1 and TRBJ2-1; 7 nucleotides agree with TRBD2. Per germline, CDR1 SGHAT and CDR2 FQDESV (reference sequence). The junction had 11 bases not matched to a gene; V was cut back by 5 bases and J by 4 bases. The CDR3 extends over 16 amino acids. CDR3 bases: TGTGCCAGCAGCCCAGAGCCGGGGGGAGCATACAATGAGCAGTTCTTC. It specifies CASSPEPGGAYNEQFF.

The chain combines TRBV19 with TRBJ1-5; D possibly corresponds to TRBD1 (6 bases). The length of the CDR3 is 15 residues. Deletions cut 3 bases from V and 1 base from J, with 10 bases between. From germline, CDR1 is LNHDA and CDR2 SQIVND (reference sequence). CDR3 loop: CASSIGGASNQPQHF. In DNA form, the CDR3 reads TGTGCCAGTAGTATTGGGGGGGCGAGCAATCAGCCCCAGCATTTT.

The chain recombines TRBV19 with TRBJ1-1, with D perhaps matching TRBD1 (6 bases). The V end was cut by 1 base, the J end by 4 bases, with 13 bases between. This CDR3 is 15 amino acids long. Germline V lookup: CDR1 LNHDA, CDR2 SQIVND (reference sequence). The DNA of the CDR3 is TGTGCCAGTAGTATAGGGACCAGGGGAAGCACTGAAGCTTTCTTT. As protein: CASSIGTRGSTEAFF.

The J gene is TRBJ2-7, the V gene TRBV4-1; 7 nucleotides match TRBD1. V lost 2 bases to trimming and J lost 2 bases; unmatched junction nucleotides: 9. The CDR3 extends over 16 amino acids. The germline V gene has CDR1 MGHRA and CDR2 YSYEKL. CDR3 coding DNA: TGCGCCAGCAGCCAAAGGACAGGCGAGGCCCCCTACGAGCAGTACTTC. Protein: CASSQRTGEAPYEQYF.

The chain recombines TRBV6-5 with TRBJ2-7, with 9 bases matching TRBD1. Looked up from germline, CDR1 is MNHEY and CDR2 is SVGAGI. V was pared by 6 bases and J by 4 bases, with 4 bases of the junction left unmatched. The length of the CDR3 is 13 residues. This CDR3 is CASSPGTGYEQYF. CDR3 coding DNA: TGTGCCAGCAGCCCCGGGACAGGGTACGAGCAGTACTTC.

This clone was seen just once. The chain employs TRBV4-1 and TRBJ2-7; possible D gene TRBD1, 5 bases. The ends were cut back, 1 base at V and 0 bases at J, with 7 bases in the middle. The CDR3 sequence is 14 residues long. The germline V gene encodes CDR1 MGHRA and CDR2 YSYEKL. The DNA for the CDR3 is TGCGCCAGCAGCCAAGTCAGGGACTCCTACGAGCAGTACTTC. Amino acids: CASSQVRDSYEQYF.